This entry concerns a single T cell receptor beta chain. Its antigen remains unknown. Together with a sample-barcoded 5' primer, a J-beta primer mix was included in a second PCR lasting about 7 to 11 cycles. Unique molecular identifiers of 12 random nucleotides labeled each cDNA. TCRdb itself ran the 5' RACE reads through MiXCR, one entry per CDR3 protein. The sample consists of 780,000 or so distinct CDR3 sequences, approximately 55% of them appearing once. The germline V gene has CDR1 SNHLY and CDR2 FYNNEI. V was pared by 6 bases and J by 5 bases, with 4 bases of the junction left unmatched. The CDR3 covers 14 residues. This specimen belongs to a study of blood T cells in healthy people across ages. Broader study findings: More naive CD4+ cells and higher diversity marked long-lived donors relative to aged donors.

The chain recombines TRBV2 with TRBJ2-2; 9 bases are shared with TRBD2. Specimen: blood. The origin of this receptor is a man of 80 years or more in good health. CDR3 sequence reads: CASRGGLATGELFF. The CDR3 DNA follows: TGTGCCAGCAGGGGAGGACTAGCGACCGGGGAGCTGTTTTTT.